This TCR beta chain was obtained from a study of response to subunit inactivated influenza vaccine. This clonotype has just one count. The CDR3 covers 17 residues. CDR1 is SGHRS and CDR2 is YFSETQ in the germline V gene. V dropped 4 bases and J dropped 2; count of bases not matched to a gene: 10. TCRdb used MiXCR to reprocess the RT-PCR reads, holding one entry per CDR3 protein. The repertoire holds about 540,000 distinct CDR3 sequences, with around a quarter as singletons. This same sample was also part of a study on T cells expressing NK-cell markers. That publication notes: With UMIs, 5'RACE template switching was used to make TCR beta cDNA. One of eight sequenced donors was HCMV-seronegative; the other seven were seropositive.

This receptor was taken from a man between 45 and 60 years old who received an inactivated influenza vaccine. The sample was CD4+ T cells sorted from PBMCs, taken about 13 days after vaccination. The chain couples TRBV5-1 to TRBJ2-7; 12 bases are a match to TRBD2. The CDR3 DNA is TGCGCCAGCAGCGTAGCACTAGCGGGGGGAACACCCTACGAGCAGTACTTC. Its protein is CASSVALAGGTPYEQYF.